These 15 T cell receptor beta chains were all obtained from the same sample, sequenced in a study of cytomegalovirus exposure and HLA in healthy donors. 13 Jbeta primers and 60 Vbeta primers were used for the PCR. Produced via immunoSEQ multiplex PCR; TCRdb's table is partial and in-frame only. Found here are 90,000 to 120,000 clones, around 77% of them singletons; the top ten hold around 4%. Material: PBMCs. All receptors come from a male donor in good health and CMV-seronegative.

This clone was observed a handful of times. The rearrangement joins TRBV23-1 to TRBJ2-7; TRBD1 agrees at 8 bases. TRBV23-1 is sorted into the ORF group, with uncertain function. Unmatched junction bases numbered 6, after V lost 0 bases and J lost 5 bases. The CDR3 length is 15 residues. The CDR3 region has the DNA TGCGCCAGCAGTCAATCGGACAGGGTGGGCGACGAGCAGTACTTC. It specifies CASSQSDRVGDEQYF.

The chain recombines TRBV25-1 with TRBJ2-1; TRBD1 aligns across 9 bases. The CDR3 sequence is 14 residues long. V dropped 8 bases and J dropped 6; count of bases not matched to a gene: 8. CDR1 is MGHDK, CDR2 SYGVNS, per germline. The CDR3 DNA follows: TGTGCCAGCCTCGGACAGGGGCCCGTCAATGAGCAGTTCTTC. Encoded protein: CASLGQGPVNEQFF.

The chain recombines TRBV30 with TRBJ1-5; D is perhaps TRBD1 (5 bases). Germline V gene sequence: CDR1 GTSNPN, CDR2 SVGIG (reference sequence). This CDR3 has 18 amino acids. Trimming pared 0 bases from V and 0 bases from J, leaving 18 bases between. This chain's CDR3 is CAWSVRPGRTYSNQPQHF. The CDR3, as DNA: TGTGCCTGGAGTGTACGGCCAGGGAGGACATATAGCAATCAGCCCCAGCATTTT.

J is TRBJ2-7 and V is TRBV5-6, with 10 nucleotides matching TRBD2. V was clipped by 5 bases and J by 6 bases; unmatched bases: 14. This CDR3 is 16 amino acids long. In germline, CDR1 is SGHDT, CDR2 YYEEEE. The CDR3 DNA follows: TGTGCCAGCAGGTATCAGCCGGGACTAGCGACGGGCGAGCAGTACTTC. Its protein product is CASRYQPGLATGEQYF.

The chain uses TRBV7-8 and TRBJ2-7, with 7 bases identical to TRBD2. J lost 9 bases, V lost 6 bases, and 11 bases had no gene match. CDR1 SGHVS and CDR2 FQNEAQ come from the germline V gene. CDR3 size: 13 residues. The CDR3 DNA reads as TGTGCCAGCAGAATCGGGACTAACGACCGGCAGTACTTC. This sequence encodes CASRIGTNDRQYF.

This clone showed up just a few times. The chain couples TRBV9 to TRBJ2-1, with a possible D match to TRBD2 (6 bases). CDR1 SGDLS and CDR2 YYNGEE come from the germline V gene. V dropped 0 bases and J dropped 8 bases, with 9 bases sitting between them. CDR3 size: 13 residues. CDR3 nucleotides: TGTGCCAGCAGCGTAGGCGGGGCTCATGAGCAGTTCTTC. Amino acids: CASSVGGAHEQFF.

The V call is TRBV4-1, the J call TRBJ1-3, with 7 bases that match TRBD1. With V trimmed by 0 bases and J by 7 bases, 0 bases remained unmatched. The length of the CDR3 is 13 residues. Germline values: CDR1 MGHRA, CDR2 YSYEKL. CDR3 nucleotides: TGCGCCAGCAGCCAAGAGGACAGGAACACCATATATTTT. This codes for CASSQEDRNTIYF.

The chain couples TRBV5-4 to TRBJ2-1; 9 bases agree with TRBD1. Germline CDR1 reads SGHNT; CDR2 reads YYREEE (reference sequence). Losses at the gene ends were 4 bases for V and 10 bases for J; bases not matched to a gene: 6. The CDR3 is 13 residues long. As DNA, the CDR3 is TGTGCCAGCAGCCTGGGACAGGGCGGGGAGCAGTTCTTC. Translated: CASSLGQGGEQFF.

The V and J genes are TRBV4-1 and TRBJ1-2; 7 bases align to TRBD1. Germline values: CDR1 MGHRA, CDR2 YSYEKL. The ends lost 1 base at V and 5 bases at J; junction bases unmatched: 7. This CDR3 is 15 amino acids long. CDR3: CASSQVGQTRYGYTF. The CDR3 DNA follows: TGCGCCAGCAGCCAAGTGGGACAGACGAGATATGGCTACACCTTC.

In DNA form, the CDR3 reads TGTGCCAGCAGTTCGGGACAGGGCAACACTGAAGCTTTCTTT. Translated: CASSSGQGNTEAFF. This rearrangement joins TRBV6-1 to TRBJ1-1, with TRBD1 matching over 9 bases. V shed 5 bases, J shed 2 bases, and the junction held 3 bases outside the gene matches. Germline V gives CDR1 MNHNS, CDR2 SASEGT. The CDR3 runs 14 residues.

This rearrangement joins TRBV11-2 to TRBJ2-7; 7 bases fit TRBD2. CDR3 length: 14 residues. J lost 7 bases, V lost 1 base, and 7 bases had no gene match. Germline V gives CDR1 SGHAT, CDR2 FQNNGV. The CDR3 reads CASSLADSAGEQYF. CDR3 bases: TGTGCCAGCAGCTTAGCAGATTCAGCGGGAGAGCAGTACTTC.

CDR3 region: CASSLNPPGTQYF. In nucleotides, the CDR3 is TGTGCCAGCAGTTTAAATCCCCCGGGGACGCAGTATTTT. The chain recombines TRBV28 with TRBJ2-3; a possible D gene is TRBD2 (5 bases). Germline assignment: CDR1 MDHEN and CDR2 SYDVKM. V dropped 2 bases and J dropped 9 bases, with 12 bases sitting between them. The CDR3 has 13 residues.

The rearrangement links TRBV6-5 to TRBJ1-2; D may be TRBD1 (5 bases). The CDR3 consists of 14 residues. CDR1 MNHEY and CDR2 SVGAGI come from the germline V gene. V gave up 2 bases and J gave up 8 bases, with 15 bases separating them. The chain's CDR3 is CASSYDRGSRGYTF. Here the CDR3 DNA reads TGTGCCAGCAGTTACGACCGGGGGAGCAGAGGCTACACCTTC.

This chain links TRBV29-1 with TRBJ2-5; tentatively, D is TRBD2 (6 bases). Germline values: CDR1 SQVTM, CDR2 ANQGSEA. V dropped 4 bases and J dropped 4 bases, with 10 bases sitting between them. This CDR3 spans 12 amino acids. CDR3 bases: TGCAGCGTTGGCATGGGGGGAGAGACCCAGTACTTC. It is translated as CSVGMGGETQYF.

A few counts support this clone. This sequence joins TRBV19 and TRBJ2-1; 11 nucleotides line up with TRBD2. CDR1 is LNHDA, CDR2 SQIVND, per germline (reference sequence). This CDR3 contains 15 residues. Trimming at V came to 10 bases and at J to 4 bases, leaving 9 bases not matched to a gene. DNA for the CDR3: TGTGCCACCCGCCCCGGGACTAGCGGATACAATGAGCAGTTCTTC. This encodes CATRPGTSGYNEQFF.